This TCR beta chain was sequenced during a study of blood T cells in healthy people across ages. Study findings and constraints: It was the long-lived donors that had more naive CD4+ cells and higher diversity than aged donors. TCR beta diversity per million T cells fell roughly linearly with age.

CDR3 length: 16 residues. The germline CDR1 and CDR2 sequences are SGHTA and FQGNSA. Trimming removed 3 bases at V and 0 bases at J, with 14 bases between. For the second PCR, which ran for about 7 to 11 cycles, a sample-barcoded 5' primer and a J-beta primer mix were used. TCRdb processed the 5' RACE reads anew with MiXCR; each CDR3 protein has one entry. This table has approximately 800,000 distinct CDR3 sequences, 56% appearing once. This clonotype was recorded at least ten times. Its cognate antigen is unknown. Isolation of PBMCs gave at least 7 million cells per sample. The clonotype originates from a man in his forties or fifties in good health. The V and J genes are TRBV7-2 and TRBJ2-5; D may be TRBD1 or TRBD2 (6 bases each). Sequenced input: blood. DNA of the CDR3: TGTGCCAGCAGCTTTCGACGGGGGCTCCACCAAGAGACCCAGTACTTC. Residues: CASSFRRGLHQETQYF.